This T cell receptor beta chain was observed in a study of T cell responses to AZD1222 COVID-19 vaccine. About the study: Whether given at about 4 or about 12 weeks, second doses were pooled.

Trimming cost V 6 bases and J 2 bases, with 14 bases left between them. Germline assignment: CDR1 SQVTM and CDR2 ANQGSEA. The CDR3 sequence is 13 residues long. Generated by immunoSEQ multiplex PCR, the TCRdb table keeps only in-frame clones and is missing some. Among about 140,000 clones, just under 95% were seen once, and the ten largest hold more than 4.5%. This clone was seen only once. The sequence was collected from an adult in good health. Specimen: peripheral blood, collected on day 0 of AZD1222 vaccination. The rearrangement joins TRBV29-1 to TRBJ2-7; perhaps D is TRBD1 or TRBD2 (5 bases each). CDR3 DNA: TGCAGCGTAGCCGGGCAGGGACCCTACGAGCAGTACTTC. Translating it yields CSVAGQGPYEQYF.